This T cell receptor beta chain stems from a study of CXCR3-negative and CXCR3-positive naive CD8 T cells. Whole-study results and caveats: Naive subsets displayed similar surface CD5, and TCR strength was inferred from TRB CDR3 properties. After cryopreservation, expression of CXCR3 was partially reduced, and most assays were run with fresh PBMCs. Comparison of naive cells showed more hydrophobic TRB CDR3s in CXCR3-positive than in CXCR3-negative naive cells. Diversity proved comparably high across both naive subsets and much lower in memory CD8+ cells.

TRB cDNA was prepared as libraries by UMI-labeled 5' RACE. TCRdb derives one entry per CDR3 protein from the 5' RACE reads, leaving out DNA. The sample table sets out about 150,000 distinct CDR3 sequences. A note on this clonotype: Its antigen is currently unknown.

This CDR3 is built from 16 residues. CDR1 is LGHDT, CDR2 YNNKEL, per germline (reference sequence). Naive CD8+ T cells carried a CD45RO-CCR7+CD27+CD95- phenotype. The chain couples TRBV3-1 to TRBJ2-1; TCRdb's assignment of TRBD2 cannot be checked, as there is no DNA. Sequences were obtained from naive CXCR3+ CD8+ T cells from blood. Subset specified: CD45RO-CCR7+CD27+CD95- naive CD8+ T cells expressing CXCR3 (TNR3+). The clonotype was recovered from a human donor in good health. Some clones in this sample may be carry-over from other donors' samples. CDR3 sequence reads: CASSQGTSGIVFEQFF.